This T cell receptor beta chain was sequenced during a study of shared clonotypes between healthy human individuals. Regarding the study as a whole: Rarefaction showed sorted-subset sequencing was incomplete despite large depth. Few donors restricted represented genetic and exposure-history diversity. Of the naive CD4 clonotypes, around 5.2% were shared across a handful of donors.

Produced via immunoSEQ multiplex PCR; TCRdb's table is partial and in-frame only. This sample yields some 2.3 million clones, of which more than 80% are seen a single time; 0.35% to 0.45% belongs to the top ten. J gave up 4 bases and V 5 bases, and 11 bases lay outside the gene matches. The CDR3 is 16 residues long. From germline, CDR1 is SGHRS and CDR2 YFSETQ. Remarks on this clone: The target antigen is unknown.

This receptor was taken from a man aged 18 to 30 in good health. Some clones in this sample may be carry-over from other donors' samples. Material for sequencing was naive CD4+ T cells from PBMCs. Subset noted: CD45RA+ positively selected. J is TRBJ1-2 and V is TRBV5-1; 10 bases align to TRBD1. CDR3 residues: CASSFTGQGGGYGYTF. In DNA form, the CDR3 reads TGCGCCAGCAGTTTCACCGGACAGGGGGGCGGCTATGGCTACACCTTC.